This T cell receptor beta chain was sequenced during a study of cytomegalovirus exposure and HLA in healthy donors. PCR was performed using 60 Vbeta and 13 Jbeta primers. Measured with immunoSEQ multiplex PCR; TCRdb has only the in-frame clones, and not every one. The repertoire holds nearly 300,000 clones, with roughly 88% as singletons. There are 18 residues in the CDR3. Trimming removed 0 bases at V and 0 bases at J, with 16 bases between. Germline values: CDR1 SGHDT, CDR2 YYEEEE. This TCR came from a man aged 35 to 55 in good health and CMV-seropositive. This chain joins TRBV5-6 and TRBJ2-1; D call uncertain. The sequencing input was PBMCs. The CDR3, as DNA: TGTGCCAGCAGCTTGGGGGCGACGATCGGTAGCTCCTACAATGAGCAGTTCTTC. Translated, it gives CASSLGATIGSSYNEQFF.